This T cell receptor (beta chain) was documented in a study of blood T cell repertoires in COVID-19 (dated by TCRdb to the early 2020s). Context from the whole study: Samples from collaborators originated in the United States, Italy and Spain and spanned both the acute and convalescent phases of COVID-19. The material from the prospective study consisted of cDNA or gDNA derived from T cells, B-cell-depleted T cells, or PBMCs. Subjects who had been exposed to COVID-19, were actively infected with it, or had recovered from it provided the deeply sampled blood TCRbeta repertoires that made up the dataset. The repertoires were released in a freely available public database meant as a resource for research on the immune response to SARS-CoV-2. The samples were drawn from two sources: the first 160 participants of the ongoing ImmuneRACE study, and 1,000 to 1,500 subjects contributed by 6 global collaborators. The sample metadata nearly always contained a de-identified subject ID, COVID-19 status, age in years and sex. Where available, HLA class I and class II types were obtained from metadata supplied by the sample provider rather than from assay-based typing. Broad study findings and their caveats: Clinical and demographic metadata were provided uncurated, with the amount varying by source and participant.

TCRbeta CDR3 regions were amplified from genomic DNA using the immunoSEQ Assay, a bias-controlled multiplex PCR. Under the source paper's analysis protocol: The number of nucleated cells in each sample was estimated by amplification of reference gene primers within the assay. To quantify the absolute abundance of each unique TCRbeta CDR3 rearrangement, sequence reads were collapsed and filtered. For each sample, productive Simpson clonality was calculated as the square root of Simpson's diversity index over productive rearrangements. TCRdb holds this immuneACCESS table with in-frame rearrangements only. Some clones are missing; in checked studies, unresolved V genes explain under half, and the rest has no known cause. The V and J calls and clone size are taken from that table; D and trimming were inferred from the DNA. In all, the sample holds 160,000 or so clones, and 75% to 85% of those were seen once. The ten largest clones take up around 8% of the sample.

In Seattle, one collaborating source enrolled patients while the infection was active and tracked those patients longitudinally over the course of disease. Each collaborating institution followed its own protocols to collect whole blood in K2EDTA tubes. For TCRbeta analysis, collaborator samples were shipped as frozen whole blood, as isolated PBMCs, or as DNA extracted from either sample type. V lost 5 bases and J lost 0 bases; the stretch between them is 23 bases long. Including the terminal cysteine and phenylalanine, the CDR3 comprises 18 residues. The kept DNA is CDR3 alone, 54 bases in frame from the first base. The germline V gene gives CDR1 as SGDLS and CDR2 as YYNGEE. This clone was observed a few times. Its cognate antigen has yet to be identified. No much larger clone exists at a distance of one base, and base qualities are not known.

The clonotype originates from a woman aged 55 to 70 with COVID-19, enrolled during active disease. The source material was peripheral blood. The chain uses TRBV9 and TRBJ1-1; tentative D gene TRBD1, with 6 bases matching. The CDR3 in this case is CASRGRFRSGGLNTEAFF. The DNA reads TGTGCCAGCAGAGGTAGGTTTCGGTCGGGGGGGCTGAACACTGAAGCTTTCTTT.